This is a list of T cell receptor beta chains from one sample in a study of blood T cell repertoires in COVID-19. Clones were sequenced by immunoSEQ multiplex PCR, and TCRdb holds only the in-frame ones, with some missing. The sample lists 200,000 to 250,000 clones; about 90% were seen once. Sequencing used peripheral blood. The receptors shown here come from a woman aged 60-75 years with acute or convalescent COVID-19. Each CDR3 is given with its conserved first and last residue. Each record gives: CDR3 protein, J gene, V gene, D gene. The D gene is left open where the match is weak.

CASSMGQGNTEAFF | TRBJ1-1 | TRBV19 | TRBD1
CASSQEYEGGWQPQHF | TRBJ1-5 | TRBV4-3 | -
CASRGAAYTGELFF | TRBJ2-2 | TRBV9 | -
CASSPSELARTYNEQFF | TRBJ2-1 | TRBV19 | TRBD2
CASSYWGQGSGNTIYF | TRBJ1-3 | TRBV6-5 | TRBD1
CASSSAPTARGNTGELFF | TRBJ2-2 | TRBV11-3 | -
CASSLDSGQGVNEQFF | TRBJ2-1 | TRBV11-2 | TRBD1
CASSRNEGKETQYF | TRBJ2-5 | TRBV18 | -
CASSHPDGDGYTF | TRBJ1-2 | TRBV4-3 | -
CASSPRDNYEQYF | TRBJ2-7 | TRBV18 | -
CASSLLEGTGSDEQYF | TRBJ2-7 | TRBV18 | TRBD1
CASSAPWSEKLFF | TRBJ1-4 | TRBV4-3 | -
CASKMRDYRSQPQHF | TRBJ1-5 | TRBV28 | -
CASSEARLAGGGDTQYF | TRBJ2-3 | TRBV6-1 | TRBD2
CASSLLGQGVRTEAFF | TRBJ1-1 | TRBV5-6 | TRBD1
CATSDWEAGAGEQFF | TRBJ2-1 | TRBV24-1 | -
CASRDRGLSPLHF | TRBJ1-6 | TRBV2 | TRBD1
CASRPPTGRRGTQYF | TRBJ2-5 | TRBV2 | -
CASRFGNSPLHF | TRBJ1-6 | TRBV28 | -
CASSYDREAVGYTF | TRBJ1-2 | TRBV6-5 | TRBD1